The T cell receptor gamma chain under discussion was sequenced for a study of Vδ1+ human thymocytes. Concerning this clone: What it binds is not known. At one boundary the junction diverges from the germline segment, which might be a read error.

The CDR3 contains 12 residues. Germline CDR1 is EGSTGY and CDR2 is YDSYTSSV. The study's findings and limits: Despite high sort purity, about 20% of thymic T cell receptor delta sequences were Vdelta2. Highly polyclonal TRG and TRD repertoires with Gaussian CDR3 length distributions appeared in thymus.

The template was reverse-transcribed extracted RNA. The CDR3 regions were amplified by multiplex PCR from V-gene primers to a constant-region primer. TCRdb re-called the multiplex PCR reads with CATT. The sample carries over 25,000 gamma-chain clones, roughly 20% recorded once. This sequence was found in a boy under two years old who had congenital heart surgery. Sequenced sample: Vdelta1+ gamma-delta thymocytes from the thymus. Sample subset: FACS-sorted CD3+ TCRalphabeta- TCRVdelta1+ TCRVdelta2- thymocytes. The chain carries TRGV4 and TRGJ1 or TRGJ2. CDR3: CATWARNYKKLF. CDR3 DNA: TGTGCTACCTGGGCAAGGAATTATAAGAAACTCTTT.